One and the same sample provided the 20 T cell receptor beta chains below, sequenced in a study of T cell repertoires in cytomegalovirus infection (dated by TCRdb to the late 2010s). The data were produced on an Illumina HiSeq 1500. Clones were called with MiXCR by TCRdb after fastp trimmed the public reads at Q25, and only in-frame beta chains were retained. Each CDR3 protein appears once, grouped with its most common genes and DNA. For this sample the table gives around 130,000 distinct CDR3 sequences, of which 7.5% to 9% were detected only once. 10% of the sample lies in the top ten. The source material was PBMCs. These receptors originate from a human donor in good health (CMV status not recorded). Some clones in this sample may be carry-over from other donors' samples.

This clonotype was detected many times. The chain links TRBV7-3 to TRBJ1-4; no firm D call. Trimming left V 4 bases short and J 8 bases short, with 17 bases between. Germline loops: CDR1 SGHTA, CDR2 FQGTGA. This CDR3 is built from 15 residues. CDR3 amino acids: CASSSSGRKGEKLFF. The CDR3 DNA reads as TGTGCCAGCAGCTCCTCGGGTAGGAAAGGAGAAAAACTGTTTTTT.

This clonotype occurred a few times. The chain has TRBV29-1 and TRBJ1-5; D possibly corresponds to TRBD1 (5 bases). Trimming shortened V by 0 bases and J by 3 bases, and 6 bases separated the two germline ends. Germline lookup yields CDR1 SQVTM and CDR2 ANQGSEA. The CDR3 loop spans 13 amino acids. The CDR3 sequence is CSVEEGDNQPQHF. The CDR3, as DNA: TGCAGCGTTGAAGAAGGGGACAATCAGCCCCAGCATTTT.

This clonotype was observed at least ten times. This chain uses TRBV20-1 with TRBJ2-7, with 7 bases matching TRBD1. Unmatched junction bases numbered 8, after V lost 4 bases and J lost 2 bases. The length of the CDR3 is 14 residues. Germline CDR1 reads DFQATT; CDR2 reads SNEGSKA (reference sequence). In nucleotides, the CDR3 is TGCAGTGCTATCCGGGACAGTGTGACCTACGAGCAGTACTTC. It encodes CSAIRDSVTYEQYF.

This clonotype was counted ten times or more. The chain uses TRBV20-1 and TRBJ2-5; maybe TRBD2 (5 bases). The CDR3 length is 12 residues. CDR1 is DFQATT and CDR2 is SNEGSKA in the germline V gene (reference sequence). Trimming pared 2 bases from V and 5 bases from J, leaving 9 bases between. CDR3 amino acids: CSARRSGETQYF. The CDR3 DNA reads TGCAGTGCTAGACGGTCGGGGGAGACCCAGTACTTC.

This clonotype occurred a few times. V is TRBV14 and J is TRBJ2-7; D uncertain. The V and J ends lost 1 base and 1 base respectively, with 8 bases between them. The CDR3 extends over 14 amino acids. Germline CDR1 and CDR2: SGHDN and FVKESK. DNA for the CDR3: TGTGCCAGCAGCCAAGGGTACGGGTCCTACGAGCAGTACTTC. It specifies CASSQGYGSYEQYF. Drawing the rest from reference TRBV14 and TRBJ2-7, the complete variable domain is EAGVTQFPSHSVIEKGQTVTLRCDPISGHDNLYWYRRVMGKEIKFLLHFVKESKQDESGMPNNRFLAERTGGTYSTLKVQPAELEDSGVYFCASSQGYGSYEQYFGPGTRLTVT.

This clonotype appeared many times. The rearrangement uses TRBV7-9 and TRBJ1-1; D is undetermined. V lost 3 bases to trimming and J lost 2 bases, with 4 bases between them. CDR3 length: 12 amino acids. In germline, CDR1 is SEHNR, CDR2 FQNEAQ (reference sequence). In DNA, the CDR3 is TGTGCCAGCAGCTTCCATAACACTGAAGCTTTCTTT. Its protein is CASSFHNTEAFF.

The rearrangement links TRBV20-1 to TRBJ1-6; 9 bases fit TRBD1. Looked up from germline, CDR1 is DFQATT and CDR2 is SNEGSKA (reference sequence). The CDR3 spans 14 residues. V shed 6 bases, J shed 2 bases, and the junction held 2 bases outside the gene matches. CDR3 amino acids: CSATGGTYNSPLHF. In DNA, the CDR3 is TGCAGTGCGACAGGGGGAACCTATAATTCACCCCTCCACTTT.

The rearrangement links TRBV7-9 to TRBJ2-1; TRBD1 aligns across 10 bases. This CDR3 is built from 16 residues. V shed 4 bases and J 8 bases; nucleotides not matched to a gene: 11. Germline CDR1 is SEHNR and CDR2 is FQNEAQ (reference sequence). For the CDR3, the DNA is TGTGCCAGCAGCTCTGGGTCCGGGACAGGGGAAGATGAGCAGTTCTTC. The encoded protein is CASSSGSGTGEDEQFF. The whole variable domain, remainder taken from reference TRBV7-9 and TRBJ2-1, is DTGVSQNPRHKITKRGQNVTFRCDPISEHNRLYWYRQTLGQGPEFLTYFQNEAQLEKSRLLSDRFSAERPKGSFSTLEIQRTEQGDSAMYLCASSSGSGTGEDEQFFGPGTRLTVL.

The chain combines TRBV5-1 with TRBJ2-7; 7 bases match TRBD2. CDR1 and CDR2 (germline): SGHRS, YFSETQ. The CDR3 totals 14 residues. J gave up 8 bases and V 4 bases, and 12 bases lay outside the gene matches. The CDR3 protein is CASSTGGSGLQQYF. Here the CDR3 DNA reads TGCGCCAGCAGCACCGGGGGGTCGGGGCTCCAGCAGTACTTC.

This chain links TRBV20-1 with TRBJ2-5; TRBD2 matches 15 bases. Looked up from germline, CDR1 is DFQATT and CDR2 is SNEGSKA (reference sequence). V shed 4 bases, J shed 5 bases, and the junction held 2 bases outside the gene matches. CDR3 length: 14 amino acids. CDR3 sequence: CSATGTSGGETQYF. In nucleotides, the CDR3 is TGCAGTGCTACAGGGACTAGCGGGGGGGAGACCCAGTACTTC.

At least ten counts were recorded for this clonotype. The rearrangement joins TRBV5-1 to TRBJ2-5, with D possibly matching TRBD1 (7 bases). The V end lost 0 bases, the J end lost 3 bases, and 18 bases lay between the germline ends. This CDR3 is 17 amino acids long. Germline lookup yields CDR1 SGHRS and CDR2 YFSETQ. The DNA for the CDR3 is TGCGCCAGCAGCTTGGCGGCTGGAGGGGGCAGTGAAGAGACCCAGTACTTC. It yields the protein CASSLAAGGGSEETQYF. Full variable domain (outside the CDR3, taken from reference TRBV5-1 and TRBJ2-5): KAGVTQTPRYLIKTRGQQVTLSCSPISGHRSVSWYQQTPGQGLQFLFEYFSETQRNKGNFPGRFSGRQFSNSRSEMNVSTLELGDSALYLCASSLAAGGGSEETQYFGPGTRLLVL.

The CDR3 spells CASSLAHLNEQFF. The DNA of the CDR3 is TGTGCCAGCAGCTTGGCTCACCTCAATGAGCAGTTCTTC. The chain couples TRBV5-5 to TRBJ2-1; D call uncertain. The CDR3 length is 13 residues. Germline V gene lookup returns CDR1 SGHKS and CDR2 YYEKEE (reference sequence). Trimming left V 0 bases short and J 6 bases short, with 7 bases between.

The table lists this clonotype with many counts. The chain combines TRBV7-9 with TRBJ2-2; tentative D call: TRBD1 (6 bases). Germline lookup yields CDR1 SEHNR and CDR2 FQNEAQ (reference sequence). The CDR3 loop spans 16 amino acids. The ends were cut back, 7 bases at V and 0 bases at J, with 15 bases in the middle. DNA of the CDR3: TGTGCCAGCATCTCTCAGGGGACAACGAACACCGGGGAGCTGTTTTTT. This gives the protein CASISQGTTNTGELFF.

This clonotype was detected many times. This rearrangement joins TRBV2 to TRBJ2-7, with D perhaps matching TRBD2 (6 bases). The germline gives CDR1 SNHLY, CDR2 FYNNEI. CDR3 length equals 10 residues. Trimming removed 3 bases at V and 12 bases at J, with 9 bases between. The CDR3 DNA follows: TGTGCCAGCAGTGACTCGCGGGGGTACTTC. It specifies CASSDSRGYF.

This clonotype was picked up many times. J is TRBJ2-1 and V is TRBV12-3 or TRBV12-4; TRBD2 matches 10 bases. J was trimmed by 4 bases and V by 5 bases; bases with no gene match: 5. This CDR3 has 15 amino acids. CDR3 amino acids: CASSKLAGPYNEQFF. CDR3 in DNA: TGTGCCAGCAGTAAACTAGCGGGGCCTTACAATGAGCAGTTCTTC.

The sample holds many counts of this clonotype. This rearrangement joins TRBV7-2 to TRBJ2-3, with unresolved D. Trimming took off 5 bases at V and 4 bases at J, with 10 bases between the two ends. This CDR3 contains 13 residues. The V gene's germline CDR1 is SGHTA and CDR2 FQGNSA. The CDR3 DNA sequence: TGTGCCAGCAGCGAGCTAGATCCAGATACGCAGTATTTT. As protein: CASSELDPDTQYF.

In its sample, this clonotype was seen a few times. V and J are TRBV25-1 and TRBJ2-5, with a possible D match to TRBD2 (6 bases). The CDR3 spans 13 residues. The germline V gene has CDR1 MGHDK and CDR2 SYGVNS. V was trimmed by 7 bases and J by 5 bases, leaving 14 bases between them. This CDR3 reads CASKISGPETQYF. CDR3 DNA sequence: TGTGCCAGCAAGATTAGCGGCCCCGAGACCCAGTACTTC.

This clonotype was detected ten times or more. The chain has TRBV10-3 and TRBJ1-5; unclear D gene. Germline CDR1 is ENHRY and CDR2 is SYGVKD. The CDR3 is made up of 16 amino acids. With 4 bases removed from V and 4 bases from J, the gap between germline ends came to 17 bases. The CDR3 sequence is CAISVDDTDPNQPQHF. The CDR3 nucleotides are TGTGCCATCAGTGTGGACGACACGGATCCGAATCAGCCCCAGCATTTT.

This clonotype has at least ten counts. The CDR3 nucleotides read TGCAGTGCTAGAGAGGATACCTTCGGGGGCTACGAGCAGTACTTC. Translating it yields CSAREDTFGGYEQYF. The chain recombines TRBV20-1 with TRBJ2-7, with D possibly being TRBD2 (6 bases). There are 15 residues in the CDR3. Trimming took off 0 bases at V and 3 bases at J, with 15 bases between the two ends. Germline loops: CDR1 DFQATT, CDR2 SNEGSKA (reference sequence).

The sample holds one count of this clonotype. The chain joins TRBV3-1 to TRBJ1-4; D unresolved. Germline-derived CDR1 and CDR2 are LGHDT and YNNKEL (reference sequence). V was pared by 2 bases and J by 4 bases, with 8 bases between. The CDR3 spans 14 residues. For the CDR3, the DNA is TGTGCCAGCAGCCAACGGCAGTATAATGAAAAACTGTTTTTT. It codes for CASSQRQYNEKLFF.